This entry lists 21 T cell receptor beta chains sequenced from one sample in a study of blood T cells in healthy people across ages. A J-beta primer mix and a sample-barcoded 5' primer were used in a second PCR of about 7 to 12 cycles. TCRdb recomputed calls from the 5' RACE reads with MiXCR, one row per CDR3 protein. The sample has approximately 770,000 distinct CDR3 sequences, 55% to 75% seen once. Sequences were obtained from blood. The receptors stem from a young man in good health.

In this sample, this clonotype turned up a few times. CDR3: CASRRSGVGANVLTF. CDR3 sequence (DNA): TGTGCCAGCAGACGAAGCGGTGTTGGGGCCAACGTCCTGACTTTC. The chain uses TRBV6-2 or TRBV6-3 and TRBJ2-6, with D possibly being TRBD2 (5 bases). The CDR3 runs to 15 residues. The germline V gene has CDR1 MNHEY and CDR2 SVGEGT. V lost 6 bases to trimming and J lost 3 bases, with 12 bases between them.

This clonotype was recorded many times. The chain has TRBV29-1 and TRBJ2-5, with 7 positions matching TRBD2. This CDR3 is 15 amino acids long. Losses at the gene ends were 4 bases for V and 0 bases for J; bases not matched to a gene: 8. CDR1 and CDR2 from the germline V gene are SQVTM and ANQGSEA. The CDR3 sequence: CSVVPSGDYQETQYF. CDR3 sequence (DNA): TGCAGCGTTGTCCCGAGCGGGGATTACCAAGAGACCCAGTACTTC.

The chain recombines TRBV28 with TRBJ2-3; TRBD1 or TRBD2 may be the D gene (5 bases each). The germline V gene encodes CDR1 MDHEN and CDR2 SYDVKM. The V end lost 6 bases, the J end lost 6 bases, and 28 bases lay between the germline ends. This CDR3 contains 18 residues. The chain's CDR3 is CASSYGRGAGRGFDTQYF. The CDR3 bases are TGTGCCAGCAGCTATGGCCGGGGCGCCGGTCGAGGGTTCGATACGCAGTATTTT.

This chain joins TRBV20-1 and TRBJ2-5; D is uncertain. The CDR3 loop spans 12 amino acids. The germline V gene has CDR1 DFQATT and CDR2 SNEGSKA (reference sequence). V was trimmed by 5 bases and J by 5 bases, leaving 12 bases between them. CDR3 residues: CSAPNLGETQYF. The CDR3 DNA sequence: TGCAGTGCTCCAAACTTAGGGGAGACCCAGTACTTC.

This chain connects TRBV20-1 to TRBJ1-6, with 7 bases matching TRBD1. Germline CDR1 is DFQATT and CDR2 is SNEGSKA (reference sequence). The ends lost 3 bases at V and 5 bases at J; junction bases unmatched: 4. The CDR3 runs 14 residues. Here the CDR3 DNA reads TGCAGTGCTAGTGAGGACAGGCATAATTCACCCCTCCACTTT. Translated: CSASEDRHNSPLHF.

V gene TRBV25-1 combines with J gene TRBJ2-1, with a tentative D call TRBD1 (8 bases). CDR1 MGHDK and CDR2 SYGVNS come from the germline V gene. The CDR3 extends over 13 amino acids. V was pared by 5 bases and J by 8 bases, with 13 bases between. The CDR3 is CASSHRGGDEQFF. CDR3 in DNA: TGTGCCAGCAGTCACAGGGGGGGAGATGAGCAGTTCTTC. Full variable domain (missing parts from reference TRBV25-1 and TRBJ2-1): EADIYQTPRYLVIGTGKKITLECSQTMGHDKMYWYQQDPGMELHLIHYSYGVNSTEKGDLSSESTVSRIRTEHFPLTLESARPSHTSQYLCASSHRGGDEQFFGPGTRLTVL.

J is TRBJ1-6 and V is TRBV7-9; TRBD1 matches 8 bases. This CDR3 contains 15 residues. The V and J ends lost 4 bases and 7 bases, in that order; junction bases with no gene match: 6. Germline values: CDR1 SEHNR, CDR2 FQNEAQ (reference sequence). The chain's CDR3 is CASSSQTGANSPLHF. The CDR3 nucleotides are TGTGCCAGCAGCTCGCAGACAGGGGCCAATTCACCCCTCCACTTT. The complete variable domain, with remaining parts taken from reference TRBV7-9 and TRBJ1-6, reads DTGVSQNPRHKITKRGQNVTFRCDPISEHNRLYWYRQTLGQGPEFLTYFQNEAQLEKSRLLSDRFSAERPKGSFSTLEIQRTEQGDSAMYLCASSSQTGANSPLHFGNGTRLTVT.

The J gene is TRBJ2-1, the V gene TRBV7-2; the D call may be TRBD1 or TRBD2 (6 bases each). Germline CDR1 is SGHTA and CDR2 is FQGNSA. The CDR3 contains 18 residues. V shed 1 base and J shed 0 bases, with 16 bases lying between them. The CDR3 coding sequence is TGTGCCAGCAGCTTAGTAGGGGGGAGTAGGAGCTCCTACAATGAGCAGTTCTTC. It specifies CASSLVGGSRSSYNEQFF.

This clonotype was observed at least ten times. This chain links TRBV11-2 with TRBJ2-7, with 8 bases lining up with TRBD1. The germline V gene encodes CDR1 SGHAT and CDR2 FQNNGV. Germline trimming cut 3 bases from V and 1 base from J; bases unmatched to any gene: 2. The CDR3 runs 14 residues. CDR3 DNA: TGTGCCAGCAGCTTCCGGGACAGGTCCTACGAGCAGTACTTC. The encoded protein is CASSFRDRSYEQYF.

The V call is TRBV7-2, the J call TRBJ2-7; 10 bases map to TRBD2. TRBJ2-1 matches the DNA end more closely, so the J call is doubtful. The CDR3 contains 15 residues. Germline CDR1 reads SGHTA; CDR2 reads FQGNSA. CDR3 in DNA: TGTGCCAGCAGCCAAGGGGTAGCGGGAGGCCGGGAGCAGTTCTTC. It yields the protein CASSQGVAGGREQFF.

This clonotype was counted only a few times. The rearrangement links TRBV6-5 to TRBJ2-5; 10 nucleotides agree with TRBD1. The CDR3 contains 16 residues. Germline CDR1 MNHEY, CDR2 SVGAGI. V was clipped by 2 bases and J by 2 bases; unmatched bases: 5. CDR3 DNA: TGTGCCAGCAGTTACGGTGGACAGGGGGGGCAAGAGACCCAGTACTTC. It encodes CASSYGGQGGQETQYF.

The chain uses TRBV29-1 and TRBJ1-2; maybe TRBD1 (6 bases). CDR1 is SQVTM, CDR2 ANQGSEA, per germline. This CDR3 has 15 amino acids. V dropped 6 bases and J dropped 8 bases, with 25 bases sitting between them. The CDR3 loop is CSVPDRSPSQGGYTF. Here the CDR3 DNA reads TGCAGCGTCCCGGACAGATCCCCTTCACAAGGCGGCTACACCTTC.

This chain joins TRBV12-5 and TRBJ1-2; TRBD1 agrees at 8 bases. Trimming removed 7 bases from V and 7 bases from J; junction bases left unmatched: 11. Germline V CDR1 and CDR2: LGHNT, FRNRAP. The CDR3 contains 14 residues. CDR3 DNA: TGTGCTAGTGCCCAACGGACAGGGCGACGTGGCTACACCTTC. Translated: CASAQRTGRRGYTF.

The rearrangement links TRBV29-1 to TRBJ2-1; TRBD1 agrees at 8 bases. Germline V gives CDR1 SQVTM, CDR2 ANQGSEA. This CDR3 has 13 residues. The V and J ends lost 7 bases and 13 bases, in that order; junction bases with no gene match: 15. CDR3 sequence: CSAPTGGWETQFF. The CDR3 DNA sequence: TGCAGCGCCCCTACAGGGGGTTGGGAGACCCAGTTCTTC.

CDR3 sequence: CASSQRFSNRGQGGYTF. In DNA form, the CDR3 reads TGTGCCAGCAGCCAACGATTCTCAAACAGGGGGCAAGGTGGCTACACCTTC. V usage is TRBV3-1 and J usage is TRBJ1-2, with 9 bases lining up with TRBD1. The junction had 14 bases not matched to a gene; V was cut back by 2 bases and J by 7 bases. Germline V gene lookup returns CDR1 LGHDT and CDR2 YNNKEL (reference sequence). CDR3 length: 17 residues.

This clonotype was seen a handful of times. The CDR3 region has the DNA TGCAGTGCCCAGGACAGGGATGTTTCACCCCTCCACTTT. As protein: CSAQDRDVSPLHF. The V call is TRBV20-1, the J call TRBJ1-6; 8 positions match TRBD1. The junction had 7 bases not matched to a gene; V was cut back by 6 bases and J by 9 bases. The CDR3 contains 13 residues. The germline V gene encodes CDR1 DFQATT and CDR2 SNEGSKA (reference sequence).

Regarding this clonotype: Being one base from a much bigger clone, this may be a read error. V gene TRBV7-8 combines with J gene TRBJ1-1, with D uncertain. This CDR3 contains 13 residues. Germline V gene sequence: CDR1 SGHVS, CDR2 FQNEAQ. The CDR3 sequence is CASSSPTKSETFF. The CDR3 region has the DNA TGTGCCAGCAGCTCCCCGACAAAATCTGAAACTTTCTTT.

This chain joins TRBV10-1 and TRBJ2-3; possibly TRBD1 or TRBD2 for D (5 bases each). V was cut by 6 bases and J by 5 bases, with 15 bases left in between. The CDR3 contains 14 residues. Per germline, CDR1 WNHNN and CDR2 SYGVQD (reference sequence). CDR3 in DNA: TGCGCCAGCAGGCCCGGGACGGAGGAAGATACGCAGTATTTT. Its translation is CASRPGTEEDTQYF.

In DNA, the CDR3 is TGTGCCAGCAGTTCGGCGGATACAGATACGCAGTATTTT. This gives the protein CASSSADTDTQYF. This chain connects TRBV6-2 or TRBV6-3 to TRBJ2-3; D is ambiguous. The CDR3 is 13 amino acids. Germline CDR1 MNHEY, CDR2 SVGEGT. V was pared by 4 bases and J by 3 bases, with 8 bases between.

The chain joins TRBV20-1 to TRBJ1-6; D possibly corresponds to TRBD1 (5 bases). CDR1 and CDR2 (germline): DFQATT, SNEGSKA (reference sequence). The CDR3 has 17 residues. V gave up 3 bases and J gave up 4 bases, with 19 bases separating them. CDR3 sequence (DNA): TGCAGTGCTAGGGGGTGGGGGGTAGGGCTTTATAATTCACCCCTCCACTTT. As protein: CSARGWGVGLYNSPLHF.

The chain has TRBV20-1 and TRBJ1-4, with D tentatively TRBD1 (5 bases). Germline V gene data show CDR1 as DFQATT and CDR2 as SNEGSKA (reference sequence). V was shortened by 6 bases and J by 7 bases, with 15 bases between the two germline ends. The CDR3 spans 13 residues. The CDR3 region has the DNA TGCAGTGCCACCCCCTCGGGGGGTGAAAAACTGTTTTTT. Amino acids: CSATPSGGEKLFF.